This T cell receptor beta chain was profiled in a study of blood T cell repertoires in COVID-19. The wider study: From T cells, B-cell-depleted T cells, or PBMCs came the material, which was cDNA or gDNA.

Authors' analysis steps: Scientists estimated how many nucleated cells there were by amplifying reference gene primers. TCRdb keeps only in-frame clones here, not all; method: immunoSEQ multiplex PCR. From that table come the V and J calls and clone size; the DNA was used to work out D and trimming. The sample holds about 140,000 clones, more than 80% seen once. CDR1 and CDR2 (germline): MDHEN, SYDVKM. V trimming: 4 bases; J trimming: 8 bases; junction bases outside the gene matches: 6. This CDR3 region has 14 residues. Sequenced sample: peripheral blood. The gene calls are TRBV28 and TRBJ2-4, with TRBD1 matching 9 bases. The receptor was derived from an older woman with active COVID-19. As DNA, the CDR3 is TGTGCCAGCAGTTCGGGACAGGGACAAGACATTCAGTACTTC. Its translation: CASSSGQGQDIQYF.